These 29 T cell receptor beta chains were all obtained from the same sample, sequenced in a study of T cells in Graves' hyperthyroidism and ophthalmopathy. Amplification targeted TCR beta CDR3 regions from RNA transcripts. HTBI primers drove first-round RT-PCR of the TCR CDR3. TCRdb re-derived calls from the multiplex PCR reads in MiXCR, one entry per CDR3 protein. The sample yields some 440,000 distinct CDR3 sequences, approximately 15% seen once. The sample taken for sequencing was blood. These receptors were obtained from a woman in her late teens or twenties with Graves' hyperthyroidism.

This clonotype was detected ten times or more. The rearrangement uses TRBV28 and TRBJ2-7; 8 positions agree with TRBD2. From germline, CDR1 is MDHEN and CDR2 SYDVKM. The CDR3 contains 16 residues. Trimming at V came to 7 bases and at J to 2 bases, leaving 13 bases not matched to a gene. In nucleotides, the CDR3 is TGTGCCAGCACCCCCCTGTTTAGCGGGGTGACCTACGAGCAGTACTTC. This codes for CASTPLFSGVTYEQYF. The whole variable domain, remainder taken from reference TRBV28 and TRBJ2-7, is DVKVTQSSRYLVKRTGEKVFLECVQDMDHENMFWYRQDPGLGLRLIYFSYDVKMKEKGDIPEGYSVSREKKERFSLILESASTNQTSMYLCASTPLFSGVTYEQYFGPGTRLTVT.

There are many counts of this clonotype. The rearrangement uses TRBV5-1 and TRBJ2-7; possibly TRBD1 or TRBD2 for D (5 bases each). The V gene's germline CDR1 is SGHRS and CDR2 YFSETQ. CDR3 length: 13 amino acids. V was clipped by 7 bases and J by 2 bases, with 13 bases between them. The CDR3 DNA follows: TGCGCCAGCCGTGGGACGGGCACCTACGAGCAGTACTTC. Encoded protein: CASRGTGTYEQYF. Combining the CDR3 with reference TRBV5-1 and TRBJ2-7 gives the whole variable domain KAGVTQTPRYLIKTRGQQVTLSCSPISGHRSVSWYQQTPGQGLQFLFEYFSETQRNKGNFPGRFSGRQFSNSRSEMNVSTLELGDSALYLCASRGTGTYEQYFGPGTRLTVT.

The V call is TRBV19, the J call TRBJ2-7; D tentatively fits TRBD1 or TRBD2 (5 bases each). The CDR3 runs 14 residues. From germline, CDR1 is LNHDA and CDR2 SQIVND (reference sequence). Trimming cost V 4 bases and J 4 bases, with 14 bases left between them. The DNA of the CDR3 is TGTGCCAGTAGTACGGCCGGGACGAATTACGAGCAGTACTTC. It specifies CASSTAGTNYEQYF.

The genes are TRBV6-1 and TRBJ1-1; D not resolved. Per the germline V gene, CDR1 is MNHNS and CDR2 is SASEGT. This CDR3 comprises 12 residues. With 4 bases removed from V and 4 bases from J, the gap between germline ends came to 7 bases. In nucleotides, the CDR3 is TGTGCCAGCAGTGCCCTGGGCACTGAAGCTTTCTTT. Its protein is CASSALGTEAFF.

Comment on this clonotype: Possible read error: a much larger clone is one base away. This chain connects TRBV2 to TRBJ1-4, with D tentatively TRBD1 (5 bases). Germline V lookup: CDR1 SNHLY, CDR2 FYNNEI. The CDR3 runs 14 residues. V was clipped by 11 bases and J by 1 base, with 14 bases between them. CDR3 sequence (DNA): TGTGCCGGCCGAGGGGAGGTAACTAATGAAAAACTGTTTTTT. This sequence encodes CAGRGEVTNEKLFF.

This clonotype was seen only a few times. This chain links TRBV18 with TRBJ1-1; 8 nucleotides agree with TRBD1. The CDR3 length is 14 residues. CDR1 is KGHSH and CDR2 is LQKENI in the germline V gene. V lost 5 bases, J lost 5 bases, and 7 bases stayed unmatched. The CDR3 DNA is TGTGCCAGCTCAAGAAATACAGGGGGTACTGAAGCTTTCTTT. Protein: CASSRNTGGTEAFF.

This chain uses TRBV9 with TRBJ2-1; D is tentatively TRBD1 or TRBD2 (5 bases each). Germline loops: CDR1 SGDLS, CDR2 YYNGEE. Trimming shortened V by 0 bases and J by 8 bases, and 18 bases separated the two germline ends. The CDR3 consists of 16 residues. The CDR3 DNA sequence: TGTGCCAGCAGCGTAGATAGGCAGGGACGATCTGATGAGCAGTTCTTC. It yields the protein CASSVDRQGRSDEQFF.

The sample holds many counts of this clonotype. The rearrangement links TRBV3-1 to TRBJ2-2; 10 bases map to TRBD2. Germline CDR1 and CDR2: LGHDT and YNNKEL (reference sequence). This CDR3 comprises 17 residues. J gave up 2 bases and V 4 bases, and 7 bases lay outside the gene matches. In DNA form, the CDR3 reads TGTGCCAGCAGCCCTAGCGGGGGCCCAACAAACACCGGGGAGCTGTTTTTT. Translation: CASSPSGGPTNTGELFF.

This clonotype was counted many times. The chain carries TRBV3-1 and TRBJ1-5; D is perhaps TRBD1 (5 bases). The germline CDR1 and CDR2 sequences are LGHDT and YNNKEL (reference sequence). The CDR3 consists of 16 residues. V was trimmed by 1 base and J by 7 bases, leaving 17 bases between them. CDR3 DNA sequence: TGTGCCAGCAGCCAAGGAGCGTGGGGCGCAGGGCAGCCCCAGCATTTT. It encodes CASSQGAWGAGQPQHF.

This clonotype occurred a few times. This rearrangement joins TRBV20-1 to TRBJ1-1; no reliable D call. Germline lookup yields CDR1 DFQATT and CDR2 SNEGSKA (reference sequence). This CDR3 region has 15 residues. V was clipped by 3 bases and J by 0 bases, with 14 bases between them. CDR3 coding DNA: TGCAGTGCTAGTGCTTACGACGTGATGAACACTGAAGCTTTCTTT. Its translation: CSASAYDVMNTEAFF.

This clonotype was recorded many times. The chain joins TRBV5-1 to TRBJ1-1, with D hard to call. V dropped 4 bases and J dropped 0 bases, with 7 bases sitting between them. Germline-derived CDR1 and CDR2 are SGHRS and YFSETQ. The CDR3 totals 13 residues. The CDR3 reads CASSGELNTEAFF. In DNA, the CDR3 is TGCGCCAGCAGCGGTGAACTGAACACTGAAGCTTTCTTT.

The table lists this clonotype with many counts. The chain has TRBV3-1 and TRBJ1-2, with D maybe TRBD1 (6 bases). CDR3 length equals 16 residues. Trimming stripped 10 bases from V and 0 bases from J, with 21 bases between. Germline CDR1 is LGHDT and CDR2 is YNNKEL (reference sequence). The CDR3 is CATTPRGAEANYGYTF. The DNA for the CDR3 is TGTGCCACCACTCCCCGGGGGGCGGAAGCTAACTATGGCTACACCTTC.

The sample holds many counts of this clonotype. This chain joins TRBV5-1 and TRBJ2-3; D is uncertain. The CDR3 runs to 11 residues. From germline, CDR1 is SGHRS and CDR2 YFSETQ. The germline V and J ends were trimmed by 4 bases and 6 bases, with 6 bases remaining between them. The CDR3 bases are TGCGCCAGCAGCCTGATGGATACGCAGTATTTT. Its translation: CASSLMDTQYF.

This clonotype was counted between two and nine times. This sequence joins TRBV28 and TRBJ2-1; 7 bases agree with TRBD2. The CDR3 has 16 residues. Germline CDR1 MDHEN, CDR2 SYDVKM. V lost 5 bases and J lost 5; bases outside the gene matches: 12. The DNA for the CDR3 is TGTGCCAGCAGTCGTCGGACTAGTTTGGCCCACAATGAGCAGTTCTTC. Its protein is CASSRRTSLAHNEQFF.

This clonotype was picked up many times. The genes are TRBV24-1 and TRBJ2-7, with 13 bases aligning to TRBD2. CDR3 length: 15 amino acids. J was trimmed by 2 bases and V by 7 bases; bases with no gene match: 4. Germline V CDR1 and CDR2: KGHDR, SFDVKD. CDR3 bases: TGTGCCACCAGCCTGGGACTAGCGGGGACCTACGAGCAGTACTTC. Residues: CATSLGLAGTYEQYF.

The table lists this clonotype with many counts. The CDR3 spells CASSRLPLGQFF. In DNA, the CDR3 is TGTGCCAGCAGTCGCCTTCCCCTTGGGCAGTTCTTC. The rearrangement joins TRBV28 to TRBJ2-1; D unresolved. This CDR3 contains 12 residues. Germline-derived CDR1 and CDR2 are MDHEN and SYDVKM. V shed 5 bases and J shed 12 bases, with 14 bases lying between them.

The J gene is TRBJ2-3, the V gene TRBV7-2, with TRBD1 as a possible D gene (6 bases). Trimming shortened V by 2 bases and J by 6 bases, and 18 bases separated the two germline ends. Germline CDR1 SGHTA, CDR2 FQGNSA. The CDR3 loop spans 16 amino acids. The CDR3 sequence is CASSLFLGAGIDTQYF. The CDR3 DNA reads TGTGCCAGCAGCTTATTTCTGGGGGCAGGGATCGATACGCAGTATTTT.

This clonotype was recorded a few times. In nucleotides, the CDR3 is TGTGCCAGTAGTATAGGTCCGCTTCCAAACACTGAAGCTTTCTTT. This sequence encodes CASSIGPLPNTEAFF. The V call is TRBV19, the J call TRBJ1-1; no clear D gene. The V and J ends lost 1 base and 2 bases respectively, with 11 bases between them. Germline V gene sequence: CDR1 LNHDA, CDR2 SQIVND (reference sequence). The CDR3 is made up of 15 amino acids.

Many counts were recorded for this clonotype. This CDR3 is CASSPAATAYEQYF. CDR3 bases: TGTGCCAGCTCACCGGCCGCCACAGCCTACGAGCAGTACTTC. This sequence joins TRBV18 and TRBJ2-7; D ambiguous. Germline values: CDR1 KGHSH, CDR2 LQKENI. V was shortened by 3 bases and J by 2 bases, with 11 bases between the two germline ends. The CDR3 extends over 14 amino acids.

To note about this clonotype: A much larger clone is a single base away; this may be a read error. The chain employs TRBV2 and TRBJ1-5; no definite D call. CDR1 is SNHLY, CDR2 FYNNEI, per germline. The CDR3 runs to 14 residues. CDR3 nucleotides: TGTGCCAGCAGTGAATTAGATAGCAATCAGCCCCGGCATTTT. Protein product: CASSELDSNQPRHF.

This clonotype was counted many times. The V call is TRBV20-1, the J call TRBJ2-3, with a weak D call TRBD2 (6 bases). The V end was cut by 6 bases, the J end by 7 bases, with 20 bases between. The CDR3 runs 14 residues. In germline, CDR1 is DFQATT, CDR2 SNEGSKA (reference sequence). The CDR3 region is CSAPGGAAIYTQYF. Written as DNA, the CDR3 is TGCAGTGCCCCGGGCGGGGCCGCGATTTATACGCAGTATTTT.

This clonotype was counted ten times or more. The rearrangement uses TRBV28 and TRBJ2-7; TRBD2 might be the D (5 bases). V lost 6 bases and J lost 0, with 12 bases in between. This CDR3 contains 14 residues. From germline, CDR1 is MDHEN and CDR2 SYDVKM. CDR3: CASRRSGSSYEQYF. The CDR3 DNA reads TGTGCCAGCAGAAGATCGGGGTCCTCCTACGAGCAGTACTTC.

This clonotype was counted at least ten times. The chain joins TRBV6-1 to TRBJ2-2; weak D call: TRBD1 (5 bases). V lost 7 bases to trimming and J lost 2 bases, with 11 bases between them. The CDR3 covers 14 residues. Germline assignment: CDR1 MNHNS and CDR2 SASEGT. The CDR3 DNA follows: TGTGCCAGCACGCGCAGGGTAAACACCGGGGAGCTGTTTTTT. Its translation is CASTRRVNTGELFF.

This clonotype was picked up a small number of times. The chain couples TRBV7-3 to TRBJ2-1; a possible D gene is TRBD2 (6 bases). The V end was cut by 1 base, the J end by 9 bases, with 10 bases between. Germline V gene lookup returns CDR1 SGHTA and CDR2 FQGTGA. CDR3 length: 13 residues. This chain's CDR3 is CASSLSTGVEQFF. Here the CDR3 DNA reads TGTGCCAGCAGCTTAAGCACGGGAGTTGAGCAGTTCTTC.

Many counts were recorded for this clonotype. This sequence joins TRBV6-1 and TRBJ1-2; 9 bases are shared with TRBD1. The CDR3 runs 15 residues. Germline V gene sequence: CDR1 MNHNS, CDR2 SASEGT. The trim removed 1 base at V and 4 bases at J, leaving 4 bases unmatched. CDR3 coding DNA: TGTGCCAGCAGTGAAGTCATGGGACAGGGCTATGGCTACACCTTC. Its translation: CASSEVMGQGYGYTF.

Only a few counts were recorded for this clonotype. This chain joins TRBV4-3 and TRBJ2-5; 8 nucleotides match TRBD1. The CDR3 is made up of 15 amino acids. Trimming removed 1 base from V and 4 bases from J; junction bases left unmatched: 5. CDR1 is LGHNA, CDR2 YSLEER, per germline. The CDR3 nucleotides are TGCGCCAGCAGCCAAGTCGCCAGGGGGCGAGAGACCCAGTACTTC. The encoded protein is CASSQVARGRETQYF.

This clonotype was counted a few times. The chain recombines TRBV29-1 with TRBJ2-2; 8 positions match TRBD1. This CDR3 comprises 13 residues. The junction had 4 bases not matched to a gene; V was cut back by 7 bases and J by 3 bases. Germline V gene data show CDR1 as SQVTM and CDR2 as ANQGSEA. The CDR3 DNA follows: TGCAGCGGAGGACAGGGCGACACCGGGGAGCTGTTTTTT. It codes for CSGGQGDTGELFF.

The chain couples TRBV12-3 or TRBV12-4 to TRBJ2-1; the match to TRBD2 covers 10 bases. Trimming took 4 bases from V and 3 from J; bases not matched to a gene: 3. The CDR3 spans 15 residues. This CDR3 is CASSSSGSLYNEQFF. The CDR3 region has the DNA TGTGCCAGCAGTTCTAGCGGGAGCCTCTACAATGAGCAGTTCTTC.

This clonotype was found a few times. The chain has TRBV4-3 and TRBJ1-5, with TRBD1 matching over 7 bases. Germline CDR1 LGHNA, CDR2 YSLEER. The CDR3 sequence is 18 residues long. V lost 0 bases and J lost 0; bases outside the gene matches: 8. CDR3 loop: CASSQDHRDSLSNQPQHF. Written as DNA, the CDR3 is TGCGCCAGCAGCCAAGACCACCGGGACAGTCTTAGCAATCAGCCCCAGCATTTT.